The text below deals with one T cell receptor beta chain. Its target is unknown. These data come from a study of cytomegalovirus exposure and HLA in healthy donors. Overall study context: According to later analysis, the same platform produced the roughly 120 validation and under 750 first-cohort repertoires. Study-wide results and caveats: Cytomegalovirus association was listed for under 200 TCR beta chains. Despite most TCR sequences being rare, some public TCRs occurred in many donors.

Germline V gene lookup returns CDR1 SGHTA and CDR2 FQGNSA. This CDR3 comprises 9 residues. With 5 bases removed from V and 6 bases from J, the gap between germline ends came to 1 base. TCRdb keeps only in-frame clones here, not all; method: immunoSEQ multiplex PCR. The repertoire holds 150,000 to 200,000 clones, with roughly 86% as singletons. The sequence derives from a man aged 30 to 45 in good health and CMV-seropositive. The rearrangement uses TRBV7-2 and TRBJ1-2; D not certain. Input material: PBMCs. The CDR3 spells CASSDGYTF. For the CDR3, the DNA is TGTGCCAGCAGCGATGGCTACACCTTC.